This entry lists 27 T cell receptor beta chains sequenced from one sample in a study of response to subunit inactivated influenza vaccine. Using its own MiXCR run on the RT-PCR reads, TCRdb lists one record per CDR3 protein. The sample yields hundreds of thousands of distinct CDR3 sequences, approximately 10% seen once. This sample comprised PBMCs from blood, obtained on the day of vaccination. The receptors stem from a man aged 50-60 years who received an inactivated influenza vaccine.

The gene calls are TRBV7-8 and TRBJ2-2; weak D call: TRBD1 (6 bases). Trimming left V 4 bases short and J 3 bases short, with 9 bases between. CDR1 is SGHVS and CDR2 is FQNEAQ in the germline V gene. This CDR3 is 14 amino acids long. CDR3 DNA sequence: TGTGCCAGCAGCTCAAGGGGGTACACCGGGGAGCTGTTTTTT. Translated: CASSSRGYTGELFF.

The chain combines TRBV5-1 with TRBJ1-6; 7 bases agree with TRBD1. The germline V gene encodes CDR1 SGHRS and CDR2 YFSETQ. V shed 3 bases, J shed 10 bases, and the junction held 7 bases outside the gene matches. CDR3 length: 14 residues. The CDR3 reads CASSSTGVRSPLHF. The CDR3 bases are TGCGCCAGCAGCTCCACAGGGGTCAGGTCACCCCTCCACTTT. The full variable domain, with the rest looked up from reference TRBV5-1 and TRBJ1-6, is KAGVTQTPRYLIKTRGQQVTLSCSPISGHRSVSWYQQTPGQGLQFLFEYFSETQRNKGNFPGRFSGRQFSNSRSEMNVSTLELGDSALYLCASSSTGVRSPLHFGNGTRLTVT.

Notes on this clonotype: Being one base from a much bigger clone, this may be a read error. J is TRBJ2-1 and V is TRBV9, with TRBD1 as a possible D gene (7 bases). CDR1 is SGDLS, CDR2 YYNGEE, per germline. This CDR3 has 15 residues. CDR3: CASSVASGGYNKQFF. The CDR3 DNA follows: TGTGCCAGCAGCGTAGCTTCAGGGGGGTACAATAAGCAGTTCTTC.

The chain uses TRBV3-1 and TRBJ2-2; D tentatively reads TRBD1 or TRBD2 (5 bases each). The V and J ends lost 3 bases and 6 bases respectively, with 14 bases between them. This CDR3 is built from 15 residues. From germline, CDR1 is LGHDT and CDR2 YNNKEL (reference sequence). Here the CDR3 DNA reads TGTGCCAGCAGCCACACCGGCAGGGACCCCGGGGAGCTGTTTTTT. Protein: CASSHTGRDPGELFF.

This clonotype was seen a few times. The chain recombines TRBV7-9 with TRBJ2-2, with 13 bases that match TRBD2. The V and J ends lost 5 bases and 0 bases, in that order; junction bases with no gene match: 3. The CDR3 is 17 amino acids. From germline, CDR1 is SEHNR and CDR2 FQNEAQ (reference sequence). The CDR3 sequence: CASSPLAGGPNTGELFF. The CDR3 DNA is TGTGCCAGCAGCCCACTAGCGGGAGGGCCGAACACCGGGGAGCTGTTTTTT.

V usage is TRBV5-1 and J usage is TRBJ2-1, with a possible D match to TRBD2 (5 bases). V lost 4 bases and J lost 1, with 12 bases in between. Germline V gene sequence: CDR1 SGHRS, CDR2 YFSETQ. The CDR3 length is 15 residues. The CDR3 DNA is TGCGCCAGCAGCCGAGAACTAGGATCCTACAATGAGCAGTTCTTC. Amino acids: CASSRELGSYNEQFF.

The CDR3 bases are TGCAGTGCTAGAGATGCGGCGGGAGTTTCCGAGCAGTACTTC. Encoded protein: CSARDAAGVSEQYF. This sequence joins TRBV20-1 and TRBJ2-7; 7 bases fit TRBD2. Germline CDR1 is DFQATT and CDR2 is SNEGSKA (reference sequence). After removal of 0 bases from V and 6 bases from J, the junction contained 8 bases not matched to a gene. The CDR3 is 14 amino acids.

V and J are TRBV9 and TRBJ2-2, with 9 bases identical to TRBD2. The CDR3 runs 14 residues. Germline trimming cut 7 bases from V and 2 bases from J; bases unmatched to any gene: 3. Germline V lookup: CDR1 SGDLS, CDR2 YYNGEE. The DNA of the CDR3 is TGTGCCAGCGGACTAGCGCCAAACACCGGGGAGCTGTTTTTT. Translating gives CASGLAPNTGELFF.

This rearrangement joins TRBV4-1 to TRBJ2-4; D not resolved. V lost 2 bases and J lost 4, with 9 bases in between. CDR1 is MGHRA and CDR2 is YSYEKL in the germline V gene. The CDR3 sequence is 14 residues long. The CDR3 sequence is CASSQLDGKNIQYF. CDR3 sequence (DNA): TGCGCCAGCAGCCAATTGGACGGAAAAAACATTCAGTACTTC.

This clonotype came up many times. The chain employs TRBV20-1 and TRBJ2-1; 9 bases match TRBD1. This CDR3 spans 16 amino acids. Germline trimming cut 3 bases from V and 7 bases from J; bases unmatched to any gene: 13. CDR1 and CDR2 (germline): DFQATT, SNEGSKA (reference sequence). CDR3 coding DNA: TGCAGTGCTAGGGGACAGGGACCCCTCAATGTAAATGAGCAGTTCTTC. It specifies CSARGQGPLNVNEQFF.

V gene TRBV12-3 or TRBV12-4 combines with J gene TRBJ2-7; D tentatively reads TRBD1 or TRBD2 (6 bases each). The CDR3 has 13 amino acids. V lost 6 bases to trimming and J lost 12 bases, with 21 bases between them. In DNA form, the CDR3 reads TGTGCCAGCAGCGACGTTGGGGGGCAGCAGCGGTACTTC. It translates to CASSDVGGQQRYF.

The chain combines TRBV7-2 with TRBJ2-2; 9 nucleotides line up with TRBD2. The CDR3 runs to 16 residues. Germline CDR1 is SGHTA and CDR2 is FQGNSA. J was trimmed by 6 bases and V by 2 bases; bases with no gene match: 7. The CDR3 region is CASSLMGAGGSGELFF. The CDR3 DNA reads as TGTGCCAGCAGCTTAATGGGCGCGGGAGGGTCCGGGGAGCTGTTTTTT.

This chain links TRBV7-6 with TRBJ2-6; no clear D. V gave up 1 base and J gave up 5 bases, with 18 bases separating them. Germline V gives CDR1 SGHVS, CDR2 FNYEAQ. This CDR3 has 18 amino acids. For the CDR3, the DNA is TGTGCCAGCAGCTTAGGAAGGATCGATGAGGCTCGGGCCAACGTCCTGACTTTC. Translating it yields CASSLGRIDEARANVLTF.

The CDR3 region has the DNA TGCAGTGTAGAGCCCGCGAACACCGGGGAGCTGTTTTTT. This codes for CSVEPANTGELFF. The gene calls are TRBV20-1 and TRBJ2-2, with D unresolved. V was shortened by 7 bases and J by 0 bases, with 9 bases between the two germline ends. The length of the CDR3 is 13 residues. In germline, CDR1 is DFQATT, CDR2 SNEGSKA (reference sequence).

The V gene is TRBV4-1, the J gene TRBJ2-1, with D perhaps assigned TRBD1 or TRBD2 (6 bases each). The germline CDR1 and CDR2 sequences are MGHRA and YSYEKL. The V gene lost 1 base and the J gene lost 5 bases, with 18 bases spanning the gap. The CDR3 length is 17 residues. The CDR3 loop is CASSQVPGALLNNEQFF. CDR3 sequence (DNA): TGCGCCAGCAGCCAAGTCCCGGGGGCCTTGCTAAACAATGAGCAGTTCTTC.

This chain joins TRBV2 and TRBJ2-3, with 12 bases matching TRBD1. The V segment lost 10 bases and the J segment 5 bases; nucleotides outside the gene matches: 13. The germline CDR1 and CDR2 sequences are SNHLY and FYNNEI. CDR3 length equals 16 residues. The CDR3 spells CAIPHPGQGAKDTQYF. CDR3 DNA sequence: TGTGCCATTCCCCACCCGGGACAGGGGGCAAAAGATACGCAGTATTTT. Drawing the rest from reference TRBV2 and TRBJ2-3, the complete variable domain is EPEVTQTPSHQVTQMGQEVILRCVPISNHLYFYWYRQILGQKVEFLVSFYNNEISEKSEIFDDQFSVERPDGSNFTLKIRSTKLEDSAMYFCAIPHPGQGAKDTQYFGPGTRLTVL.

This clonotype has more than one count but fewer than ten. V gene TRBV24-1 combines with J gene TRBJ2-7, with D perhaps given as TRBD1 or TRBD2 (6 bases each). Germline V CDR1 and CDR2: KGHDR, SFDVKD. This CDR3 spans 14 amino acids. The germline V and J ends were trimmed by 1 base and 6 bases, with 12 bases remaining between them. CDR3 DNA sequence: TGTGCCACCAGTGATTTACAGGGAGGTGCCGAGCAGTACTTC. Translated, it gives CATSDLQGGAEQYF.

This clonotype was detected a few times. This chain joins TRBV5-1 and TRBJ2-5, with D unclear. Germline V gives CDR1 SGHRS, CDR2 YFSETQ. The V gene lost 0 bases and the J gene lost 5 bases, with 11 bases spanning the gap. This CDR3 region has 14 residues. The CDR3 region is CASSLAQSEETQYF. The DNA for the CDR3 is TGCGCCAGCAGCTTGGCACAGTCCGAGGAGACCCAGTACTTC.

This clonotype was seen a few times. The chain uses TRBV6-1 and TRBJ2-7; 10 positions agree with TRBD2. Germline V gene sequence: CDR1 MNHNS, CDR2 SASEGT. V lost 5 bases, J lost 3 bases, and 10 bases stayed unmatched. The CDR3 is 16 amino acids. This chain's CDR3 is CASSPLSSGRVYEQYF. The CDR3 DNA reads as TGTGCCAGCAGTCCCCTCTCCAGCGGGAGGGTCTACGAGCAGTACTTC.

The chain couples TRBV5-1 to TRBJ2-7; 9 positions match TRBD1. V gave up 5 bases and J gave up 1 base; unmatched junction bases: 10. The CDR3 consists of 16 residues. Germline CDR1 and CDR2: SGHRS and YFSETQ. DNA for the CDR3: TGCGCCAGCAGGAACTTTGGGGGACAGGGTTCCTACGAGCAGTACTTC. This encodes CASRNFGGQGSYEQYF. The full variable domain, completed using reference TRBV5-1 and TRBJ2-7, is KAGVTQTPRYLIKTRGQQVTLSCSPISGHRSVSWYQQTPGQGLQFLFEYFSETQRNKGNFPGRFSGRQFSNSRSEMNVSTLELGDSALYLCASRNFGGQGSYEQYFGPGTRLTVT.

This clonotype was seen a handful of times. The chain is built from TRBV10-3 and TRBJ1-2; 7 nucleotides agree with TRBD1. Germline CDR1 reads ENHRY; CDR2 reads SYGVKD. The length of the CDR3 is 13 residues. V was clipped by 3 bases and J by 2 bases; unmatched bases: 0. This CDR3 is CAISDRGNYGYTF. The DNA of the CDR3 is TGTGCCATCAGTGACAGGGGGAACTATGGCTACACCTTC.

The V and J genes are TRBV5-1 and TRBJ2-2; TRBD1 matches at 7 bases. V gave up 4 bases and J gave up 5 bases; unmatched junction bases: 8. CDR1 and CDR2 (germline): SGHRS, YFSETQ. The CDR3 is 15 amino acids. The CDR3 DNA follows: TGCGCCAGCAGCCAGGACAGGTCGGGGACCGGGGAGCTGTTTTTT. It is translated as CASSQDRSGTGELFF.

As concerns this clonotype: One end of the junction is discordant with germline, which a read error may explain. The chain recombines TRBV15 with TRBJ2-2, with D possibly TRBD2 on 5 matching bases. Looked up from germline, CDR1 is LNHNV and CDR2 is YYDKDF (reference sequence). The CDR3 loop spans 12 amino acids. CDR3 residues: CATSRGAGELIF. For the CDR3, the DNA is TGTGCCACCAGCAGAGGGGCCGGGGAGCTGATTTTT.

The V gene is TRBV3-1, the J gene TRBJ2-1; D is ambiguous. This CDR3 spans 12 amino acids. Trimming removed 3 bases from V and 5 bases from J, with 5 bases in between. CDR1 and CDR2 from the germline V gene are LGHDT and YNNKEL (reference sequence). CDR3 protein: CASSQWNNEQFF. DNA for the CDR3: TGTGCCAGCAGCCAGTGGAACAATGAGCAGTTCTTC.

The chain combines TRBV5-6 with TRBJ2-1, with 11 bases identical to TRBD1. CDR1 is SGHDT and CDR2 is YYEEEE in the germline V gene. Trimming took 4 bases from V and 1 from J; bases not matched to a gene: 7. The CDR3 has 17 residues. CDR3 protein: CASSGGQGDWSYNEQFF. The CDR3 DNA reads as TGTGCCAGCAGCGGGGGACAGGGGGATTGGTCCTACAATGAGCAGTTCTTC.

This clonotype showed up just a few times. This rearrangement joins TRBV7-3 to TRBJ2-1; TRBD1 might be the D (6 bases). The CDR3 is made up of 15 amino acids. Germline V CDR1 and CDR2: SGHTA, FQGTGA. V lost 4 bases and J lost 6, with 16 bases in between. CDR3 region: CASSSTGGYFNEQFF. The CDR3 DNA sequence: TGTGCCAGCAGCTCGACAGGAGGCTACTTCAATGAGCAGTTCTTC.

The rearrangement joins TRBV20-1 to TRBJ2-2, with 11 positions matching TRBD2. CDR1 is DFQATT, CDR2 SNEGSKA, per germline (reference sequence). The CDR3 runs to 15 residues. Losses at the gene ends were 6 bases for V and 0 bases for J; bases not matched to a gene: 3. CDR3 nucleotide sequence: TGCAGTGCCCGGGGACTAGCGGCGAACACCGGGGAGCTGTTTTTT. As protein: CSARGLAANTGELFF.